The source of this T cell receptor (beta chain) is a study of blood T cell repertoires in COVID-19. For the study at large: The origin of the acute and convalescent COVID-19 samples was the United States, Italy and Spain. T cells, B-cell-depleted T cells, or PBMCs supplied cDNA or gDNA.

The Seattle patients joined while their infection was active and were tracked longitudinally afterward. The V segment lost 0 bases and the J segment 5 bases; nucleotides outside the gene matches: 1. Germline CDR1 SEHNR, CDR2 FQNEAQ (reference sequence). This CDR3 comprises 15 residues. Clones were sequenced by immunoSEQ multiplex PCR, and TCRdb holds only the in-frame ones, with some missing. In the table there are 200,000 to 250,000 clones, around 90% of which are singletons. The V call is TRBV7-9, the J call TRBJ1-6, with 7 bases that match TRBD1. The sequence was obtained from a man in his fifties or sixties with COVID-19, enrolled during active disease. The sample consisted of peripheral blood. The CDR3 protein is CASSLAQGDNSPLHF. The CDR3 region has the DNA TGTGCCAGCAGCTTAGCGCAGGGGGATAATTCACCCCTCCACTTT.